A selection of T cell receptor beta chains follows, all from one sample in a study of blood T cells in healthy people across ages. TCRdb passed the 5' RACE reads through MiXCR, listing each CDR3 protein once. The sample contains about 1.6 million distinct CDR3 sequences, around 35% of which appear only once. Material for sequencing was blood. These receptors were obtained from a woman aged 30 to 39 in good health. Each CDR3 is given with its conserved first and last residue. The order of the fields is J gene, CDR3 length, V gene, CDR3 protein.

>TRBJ2-5|14|TRBV5-1
CASTLGTSAETQYF
>TRBJ1-3|15|TRBV11-1
CASSFARNSGNTIYF
>TRBJ1-2|14|TRBV7-3
CASSPTGETYGYTF
>NA|16|TRBV6-5
CASSYPGLAGVYEQYF
>TRBJ2-1|19|TRBV4-1
CASSHPGLAGGPQFNEQFF
>TRBJ2-3|13|TRBV13
CASSLDSMDTQYF
>TRBJ2-1|17|TRBV20-1
CSARTSLRYNSYNEQFF
>TRBJ2-1|16|TRBV27
CASSRNRGGRGNEQFF
>TRBJ2-7|13|TRBV27
CASRVSWTYEQYF
>TRBJ1-2|13|TRBV20-1
CSASQGARYGYTF
>TRBJ2-7|13|TRBV20-1
CSASRGIGYEQYF
>TRBJ2-7|18|TRBV29-1
CSVADTPLIRRGPYEQYF
>TRBJ2-1|16|TRBV21-1
CASSTRQVSSYNEQFF
>TRBJ2-7|13|TRBV7-2
CASSRAGSYEQYF
>TRBJ2-5|11|TRBV20-1
CSANHGETQYF
>TRBJ2-1|15|TRBV20-1
CSAARSLSSYNEQFF
>TRBJ2-3|17|TRBV27
CASSLSISSHTGDTQYF